This TCR beta chain is from a study of blood T cell repertoires in COVID-19. Study details: The cDNA or gDNA used as material had been derived from T cells, B-cell-depleted T cells, or PBMCs.

CDR3 length: 13 residues. V lost 7 bases, J lost 1 base, and 7 bases stayed unmatched. Germline V gene lookup returns CDR1 GTSNPN and CDR2 SVGIG (reference sequence). Methods used by the authors: For nucleated cells, counts were estimated from reference gene primer amplification. Assay used: immunoSEQ multiplex PCR; TCRdb lists only in-frame clones, some missing. That table gives V, J and clone size, and the DNA gave D and trimming. The sample lists roughly 200,000 clones, 89% occurring once. Everyone who took part was roughly 18 to 89 years old, and they came from roughly 25 US areas. Assignments of participants to cohorts depended upon their own reported clinical history.

The source of this sequence is a woman aged 40 to 50 with acute COVID-19. Sequenced: PBMCs or T cells enriched from blood (not recorded which). The chain has TRBV30 and TRBJ2-7; 7 positions agree with TRBD2. This chain's CDR3 is CASTAGGSYEQYF. CDR3 bases: TGTGCCTCTACGGCCGGGGGGTCCTACGAGCAGTACTTC. Full variable domain (rest looked up from reference TRBV30 and TRBJ2-7): SQTIHQWPATLVQPVGSPLSLECTVEGTSNPNLYWYRQAAGRGLQLLFYSVGIGQISSEVPQNLSASRPQDRQFILSSKKLLLSDSGFYLCASTAGGSYEQYFGPGTRLTVT.